The 5 T cell receptor beta chains presented below share a single source sample, sequenced in a study of CD8+ T cells in alopecia areata. RNA was extracted and reverse transcribed into cDNA as the sequencing template. Only in-frame clones appear in the TCRdb table, and some are missing; sequencing was by immunoSEQ multiplex PCR. In the table there are approximately 180,000 clones, around three fifths of which are singletons. The sequenced sample was CD4+ T cells sorted from blood, obtained at week 0. The receptors were sampled from a human donor with alopecia areata.

The rearrangement joins TRBV7-9 to TRBJ2-5; D is possibly TRBD2 (5 bases). The CDR3 loop spans 13 amino acids. The germline gives CDR1 SEHNR, CDR2 FQNEAQ (reference sequence). The V and J ends lost 1 base and 4 bases respectively, with 7 bases between them. The chain's CDR3 is CASSLELGETQYF. The CDR3, as DNA: TGTGCCAGCAGCTTAGAACTAGGAGAGACCCAGTACTTC.

The V call is TRBV5-1, the J call TRBJ2-2; TRBD1 matches at 9 bases. This CDR3 is 15 amino acids long. Trimming took 4 bases from V and 4 from J; bases not matched to a gene: 5. Germline CDR1 and CDR2: SGHRS and YFSETQ. CDR3 in DNA: TGCGCCAGCAGCCTTCTGACAGGGGGCACCGGGGAGCTGTTTTTT. Encoded protein: CASSLLTGGTGELFF. Based on the CDR3 plus reference TRBV5-1 and TRBJ2-2, the full variable domain is KAGVTQTPRYLIKTRGQQVTLSCSPISGHRSVSWYQQTPGQGLQFLFEYFSETQRNKGNFPGRFSGRQFSNSRSEMNVSTLELGDSALYLCASSLLTGGTGELFFGEGSRLTVL.

This clone was recorded many times. The chain is built from TRBV9 and TRBJ1-5; possibly TRBD1 for D (5 bases). This CDR3 is 16 amino acids long. The germline V gene has CDR1 SGDLS and CDR2 YYNGEE. Trimming cost V 0 bases and J 5 bases, with 15 bases left between them. This chain's CDR3 is CASSVVHPREDQPQHF. CDR3 in DNA: TGTGCCAGCAGCGTAGTTCACCCCAGGGAAGATCAGCCCCAGCATTTT.

The chain recombines TRBV30 with TRBJ2-5, with 13 bases that match TRBD2. Trimming at V came to 3 bases and at J to 0 bases, leaving 7 bases not matched to a gene. The V gene's germline CDR1 is GTSNPN and CDR2 SVGIG (reference sequence). The CDR3 runs 17 residues. CDR3 sequence reads: CAWRPRLAGGHQETQYF. The CDR3 DNA follows: TGTGCCTGGAGACCCCGACTAGCGGGGGGCCACCAAGAGACCCAGTACTTC. The full variable domain, completed using reference TRBV30 and TRBJ2-5, is SQTIHQWPATLVQPVGSPLSLECTVEGTSNPNLYWYRQAAGRGLQLLFYSVGIGQISSEVPQNLSASRPQDRQFILSSKKLLLSDSGFYLCAWRPRLAGGHQETQYFGPGTRLLVL.

The CDR3 DNA follows: TGTGCCTGGAGTGGGGGGACGCCCTACGAGCAGTACTTC. This sequence encodes CAWSGGTPYEQYF. V usage is TRBV30 and J usage is TRBJ2-7, with D tentatively TRBD1 or TRBD2 (5 bases each). The CDR3 is 13 amino acids. Trimming took 1 base from V and 2 from J, leaving 9 bases between them. Germline V gives CDR1 GTSNPN, CDR2 SVGIG (reference sequence).